This passage covers 7 T cell receptor beta chains from one sample sequenced in a study of cytomegalovirus exposure and HLA in healthy donors. Primers included in the PCR were 60 Vbeta and 13 Jbeta primers. Measured with immunoSEQ multiplex PCR; TCRdb has only the in-frame clones, and not every one. The sample lists some 110,000 clones, roughly 76% occurring once. The sample comprised PBMCs. Every receptor here comes from a man aged 30 to 45 in good health and CMV-seropositive.

V is TRBV2 and J is TRBJ2-2; 7 nucleotides match TRBD2. The germline gives CDR1 SNHLY, CDR2 FYNNEI. The CDR3 has 15 residues. With V trimmed by 1 base and J by 8 bases, 7 bases remained unmatched. The CDR3 DNA follows: TGTGCCAGCAGTGAAGAGCGGGGACCCTGGGGGGAGCTGTTTTTT. Protein: CASSEERGPWGELFF.

Of note for this clone: The junction shows a germline mismatch at one end, possibly a read error. CDR3 sequence (DNA): TGTGCTAGCAGTCCAGGTTCCGGGGAGCTGTTTTTT. It codes for CASSPGSGELFF. The genes are TRBV7-7 and TRBJ2-2; unclear D gene. CDR1 SSHAT and CDR2 FNYEAQ come from the germline V gene (reference sequence). The CDR3 spans 12 residues.

The table lists this clone with a few counts. V is TRBV27 and J is TRBJ2-2; D might be TRBD1 (7 bases). The CDR3 has 14 amino acids. Between the trimmed V and J ends, which lost 9 bases and 5 bases, there was a span of 16 bases. CDR1 MNHEY and CDR2 SMNVEV come from the germline V gene (reference sequence). CDR3 loop: CASHGGGGTGELFF. Written as DNA, the CDR3 is TGTGCCAGTCATGGAGGGGGCGGAACCGGGGAGCTGTTTTTT.

The rearrangement joins TRBV28 to TRBJ2-7; D gene ambiguous. Trimming took off 5 bases at V and 0 bases at J, with 11 bases between the two ends. Germline CDR1 is MDHEN and CDR2 is SYDVKM. The CDR3 extends over 14 amino acids. CDR3 DNA sequence: TGTGCCAGCAGTCTGGGCAGGCTCTCCTACGAGCAGTACTTC. Translating gives CASSLGRLSYEQYF.

V is TRBV28 and J is TRBJ2-3; weak D call: TRBD2 (7 bases). Trimming stripped 2 bases from V and 3 bases from J, with 9 bases between. The CDR3 is made up of 14 amino acids. Germline CDR1 and CDR2: MDHEN and SYDVKM. As DNA, the CDR3 is TGTGCCAGCAGTTTAAGGGGGGGGACAGATACGCAGTATTTT. Translating gives CASSLRGGTDTQYF.

The V and J genes are TRBV19 and TRBJ2-4, with D possibly being TRBD2 (6 bases). The germline V gene encodes CDR1 LNHDA and CDR2 SQIVND (reference sequence). This CDR3 region has 17 residues. V lost 3 bases, J lost 3 bases, and 18 bases lay in between. The CDR3 DNA reads as TGTGCCAGTAGTATCTCTAACGGGGGTTCTGTCAAAAACATTCAGTACTTC. It specifies CASSISNGGSVKNIQYF.

This sequence joins TRBV19 and TRBJ2-2; 11 bases line up with TRBD1. J lost 6 bases, V lost 3 bases, and 0 bases had no gene match. The germline V gene encodes CDR1 LNHDA and CDR2 SQIVND (reference sequence). This CDR3 is built from 14 residues. The CDR3 reads CASSMGQGAGELFF. The DNA of the CDR3 is TGTGCCAGTAGTATGGGACAGGGGGCCGGGGAGCTGTTTTTT.